This T cell receptor beta chain was retrieved from a study of CD8 T cells in Susac syndrome (dated by TCRdb to between 2019 and 2020). Broadly, across the study: The study used repertoire sequencing to test whether antigen drove CD8+ T cell activation and differentiation in Susac syndrome. The study compared CD8+ T cell repertoire clonality among 11 to 12 healthy donors, some 14 Susac syndrome patients and approximately 16 multiple sclerosis patients.

RNA was extracted with the RNeasy kit and about 0.5 to 1 ug was reverse transcribed using random hexamers. The immunoSEQ multiplex PCR assay, covering 54 Vbeta and 13 Jbeta segments, was used to amplify TCR beta CDR3 regions. PCR amplification bias was corrected by using a synthetic template baseline for primer optimization and computational correction. As for how the authors treated the data: Reads were assigned to V, D and J genes according to IMGT and analyzed in immunoSEQ Analyzer, with only productive sequences retained. Clonality was computed as one minus Shannon entropy normalized by log2 of the number of productive unique sequences. For each patient and control, public and private clones were evaluated within the 100 most prevalent clones. Clones were defined as Susac-specific when absent from the healthy and MS cohorts, from about 970 published viral clones and from other ImmuneACCESS disease sequences. TCRdb redid the processing of the public reads, applying fastp at Q25 and MiXCR, and retained in-frame beta chains. CDR3 protein duplicates are merged, each entry listing the most common genes and DNA. These V and J calls are TCRdb output, not the study's own analysis. The sample table holds tens of thousands of distinct CDR3 sequences, of which approximately 93% were seen once. About 0.54% of the sample is held by the ten biggest clonotypes.

General conclusions and limits of the study: The study acknowledged that relatively few individuals were included in the TCR sequencing and HLA analysis.

Of note for this clonotype: What antigen it recognizes has not been identified. Qualities for individual bases were not recorded, and no much larger clone is one base off.

Peripheral blood CD8+ and CD4+ T cells from healthy donors, Susac syndrome patients and multiple sclerosis patients were profiled using high-throughput TCR beta sequencing. Healthy donors were included as age- and sex-matched controls. Bulk CD8+ and CD4+ T cells were purified by magnetic negative isolation, while CD8+ TEMRA cells were enriched using FACS. Blood was drawn into EDTA tubes, processed within 24 hours, and PBMCs were isolated by density gradient centrifugation. PBMCs intended for TCR sequencing were frozen in liquid nitrogen and were later thawed in a 37 degrees C water bath. The sorted or isolated CD4+, CD8+ and CD8+ TEMRA cells had a purity of 90% or higher. The germline V gene supplies CDR1 MDHEN and CDR2 SYDVKM. Inclusive of the bounding cysteine and phenylalanine, the CDR3 is 16 residues long. The DNA shown is the 48-base CDR3, in frame from base 1. Clipping removes 5 bases from V and 3 bases from J, with 12 as the unmatched junction base count.

The TCR originated in a human donor in good health. Sequencing used CD8+ T cells from PBMCs. The chain uses TRBV28 and TRBJ2-7; 8 central bases correspond to TRBD2. The CDR3 here reads CASSPHGLARFYEQYF. The DNA sequence follows: TGTGCCAGCAGTCCTCACGGACTAGCTCGGTTCTACGAGCAGTACTTC.